These T cell receptor beta chains were read from a single sample in a study of radiotherapy plus CTLA-4 blockade in lung cancer. The data were produced by immunoSEQ multiplex PCR, yet TCRdb's version contains in-frame clones alone and is incomplete. The table has around 110,000 clones, 70% to 90% seen once. Sample: peripheral blood, taken from a patient treated with radiotherapy plus ipilimumab. These receptors were taken from a human donor with non-small cell lung cancer that progressed on radiotherapy plus ipilimumab. Each CDR3 is given with its conserved first and last residue. The order of the fields is V gene, J gene, CDR3 protein.

V gene: TRBV2; J gene: TRBJ2-5; CDR3 protein: CASSEGALAGYQETQYF
V gene: TRBV28; J gene: TRBJ1-4; CDR3 protein: CASNFHGADEKLFF
V gene: TRBV5-1; J gene: TRBJ2-5; CDR3 protein: CASRGGSGTPYQETQYF
V gene: TRBV5-6; J gene: TRBJ1-2; CDR3 protein: CASSLATLGNYGYTF
V gene: TRBV18; J gene: TRBJ1-5; CDR3 protein: CASSPGGPGRDQPQHF
V gene: TRBV10-2; J gene: TRBJ2-7; CDR3 protein: CASSDGGGSEQYF
V gene: TRBV19; J gene: TRBJ1-2; CDR3 protein: CASSPQDRQPYGYTF
V gene: TRBV30; J gene: TRBJ2-1; CDR3 protein: CAWTHGSGEQFF
V gene: TRBV9; J gene: TRBJ2-2; CDR3 protein: CASSVDGRADGELFF
V gene: TRBV11-3; J gene: TRBJ2-7; CDR3 protein: CASSLGFGGYEQYF
V gene: TRBV7-2; J gene: TRBJ2-7; CDR3 protein: CASSLRQGDEQYF
V gene: TRBV29-1; J gene: TRBJ1-1; CDR3 protein: CSVADRGRGDTEAFF
V gene: TRBV7-9; J gene: TRBJ2-1; CDR3 protein: CASSSHGLAGKEEQFF
V gene: TRBV30; J gene: TRBJ2-1; CDR3 protein: CAWAPGNEQFF
V gene: TRBV6-1; J gene: TRBJ2-1; CDR3 protein: CASRETAYNEQFF
V gene: TRBV21-1; J gene: TRBJ2-1; CDR3 protein: CASSKTPSQMASYNEQFF
V gene: TRBV29-1; J gene: TRBJ1-2; CDR3 protein: CSVAAGQVSYGYTF
V gene: TRBV6-1; J gene: TRBJ2-2; CDR3 protein: CASSGAAGNTGELFF
V gene: TRBV2; J gene: TRBJ2-5; CDR3 protein: CASRSGRAGSLETQYF
V gene: TRBV29-1; J gene: TRBJ2-5; CDR3 protein: CSVERGSIETQYF
V gene: TRBV11-2; J gene: TRBJ2-3; CDR3 protein: CASSSTLVAASTDTQYF
V gene: TRBV23-1; J gene: TRBJ2-2; CDR3 protein: CASTPSVDVGELFF
V gene: TRBV10-3; J gene: TRBJ2-5; CDR3 protein: CAIRSGAGTQYF
V gene: TRBV2; J gene: TRBJ2-1; CDR3 protein: CASSEERAAYNEQFF
V gene: TRBV9; J gene: TRBJ2-3; CDR3 protein: CASSVRQTTDTQYF
V gene: TRBV2; J gene: TRBJ2-2; CDR3 protein: CASGEGKANTGELFF
V gene: TRBV7-9; J gene: TRBJ1-3; CDR3 protein: CASSPRDTGLSGNTIYF
V gene: TRBV7-6; J gene: TRBJ1-5; CDR3 protein: CASSPLPDRNQPQHF
V gene: TRBV29-1; J gene: TRBJ2-1; CDR3 protein: CSVTGTASYNEQFF
V gene: TRBV4-2; J gene: TRBJ2-3; CDR3 protein: CASSQELEGGSTDTQYF
V gene: TRBV10-3; J gene: TRBJ1-2; CDR3 protein: CAIKSGDSGQSYTF
V gene: TRBV5-4; J gene: TRBJ1-2; CDR3 protein: CASSLEGGNYGYTF
V gene: TRBV2; J gene: TRBJ2-1; CDR3 protein: CASSESAGRSDEQFF
V gene: TRBV25-1; J gene: TRBJ2-3; CDR3 protein: CASSELEGDTQYF
V gene: TRBV7-3; J gene: TRBJ2-3; CDR3 protein: CASSLRANTDTQYF
V gene: TRBV12-5; J gene: TRBJ2-5; CDR3 protein: CASGLTLAGVPETQYF
V gene: TRBV5-6; J gene: TRBJ2-3; CDR3 protein: CASSQTIASSTDTQYF
V gene: TRBV5-6; J gene: TRBJ1-1; CDR3 protein: CASSLAGPSGAEAFF
V gene: TRBV18; J gene: TRBJ2-2; CDR3 protein: CATSANTGELFF
V gene: TRBV11-2; J gene: TRBJ2-2; CDR3 protein: CASSRTGGELFF
V gene: TRBV29-1; J gene: TRBJ2-5; CDR3 protein: CSVDVRETQYF
V gene: TRBV6-6; J gene: TRBJ2-5; CDR3 protein: CASSWGGAGPQETQYF
V gene: TRBV20-1; J gene: TRBJ2-5; CDR3 protein: CSARGSETQYF
V gene: TRBV14; J gene: TRBJ2-1; CDR3 protein: CASSQRLAGYNEQFF
V gene: TRBV9; J gene: TRBJ1-1; CDR3 protein: CASSQVNTEAFF
V gene: TRBV29-1; J gene: TRBJ1-1; CDR3 protein: CSGNLLQNTEAFF
V gene: TRBV6-5; J gene: TRBJ2-1; CDR3 protein: CASTPSGRAYNEQFF
V gene: TRBV9; J gene: NA; CDR3 protein: CASSVDHTGELFF
V gene: TRBV5-1; J gene: TRBJ2-7; CDR3 protein: CASSLEWGVDNYEQYF
V gene: TRBV11-1; J gene: TRBJ1-2; CDR3 protein: CASSLGQSYGYTF
V gene: TRBV5-1; J gene: TRBJ2-7; CDR3 protein: CASSLAPYSGRPYF
V gene: TRBV5-1; J gene: TRBJ1-1; CDR3 protein: CASSPTTGTEAFF
V gene: TRBV5-6; J gene: TRBJ2-3; CDR3 protein: CASSLLVGRDTQYF
V gene: TRBV27; J gene: TRBJ2-7; CDR3 protein: CASLSLSYEQYF
V gene: TRBV5-4; J gene: TRBJ2-3; CDR3 protein: CASSLLAGLSTDTQYF
V gene: TRBV6-6; J gene: TRBJ2-2; CDR3 protein: CASSLDRVVRELFF
V gene: TRBV19; J gene: TRBJ2-1; CDR3 protein: CASSPWDRGLYNEQFF
V gene: TRBV5-1; J gene: TRBJ2-3; CDR3 protein: CASSITGQGGHTQYF
V gene: TRBV18; J gene: TRBJ1-2; CDR3 protein: CASSPQAGGDVAIYGYTF
V gene: TRBV19; J gene: TRBJ1-4; CDR3 protein: CASSFGVSATNEKLFF